This T cell receptor beta chain was recorded in a study of shared clonotypes between healthy human individuals. The study, taken as a whole, reports: The sampled material consisted only of blood, and tissue repertoires are likely to differ. Shared clonotypes: about 5% naive CD4, approximately 3.4% naive CD8, less than 2.5% memory CD4, 0.4% memory CD8. The study found lower generation probabilities in non-shared clonotypes than in those shared by all four donors.

The table came from immunoSEQ multiplex PCR; TCRdb's copy has only in-frame clones and leaves some out. The data show around 980,000 clones, 70% to 80% seen once. Germline V gives CDR1 SGDLS, CDR2 YYNGEE. The CDR3 totals 15 residues. V lost 0 bases and J lost 2, with 12 bases in between. Comments on this clone: The target antigen is unknown.

The V gene is TRBV9, the J gene TRBJ2-7; D might be TRBD2 (6 bases). This receptor was obtained from a man younger than 30 in good health. Some clones in this sample may be carry-over from other donors' samples. What was sequenced was memory CD4+ T cells from PBMCs. The subset: CD45RA-negative fraction. CDR3 DNA: TGTGCCAGCAGCGTAGAAACGGAGGGAACCTACGAGCAGTACTTC. It specifies CASSVETEGTYEQYF. The whole variable domain, remainder taken from reference TRBV9 and TRBJ2-7, is DSGVTQTPKHLITATGQRVTLRCSPRSGDLSVYWYQQSLDQGLQFLIQYYNGEERAKGNILERFSAQQFPDLHSELNLSSLELGDSALYFCASSVETEGTYEQYFGPGTRLTVT.